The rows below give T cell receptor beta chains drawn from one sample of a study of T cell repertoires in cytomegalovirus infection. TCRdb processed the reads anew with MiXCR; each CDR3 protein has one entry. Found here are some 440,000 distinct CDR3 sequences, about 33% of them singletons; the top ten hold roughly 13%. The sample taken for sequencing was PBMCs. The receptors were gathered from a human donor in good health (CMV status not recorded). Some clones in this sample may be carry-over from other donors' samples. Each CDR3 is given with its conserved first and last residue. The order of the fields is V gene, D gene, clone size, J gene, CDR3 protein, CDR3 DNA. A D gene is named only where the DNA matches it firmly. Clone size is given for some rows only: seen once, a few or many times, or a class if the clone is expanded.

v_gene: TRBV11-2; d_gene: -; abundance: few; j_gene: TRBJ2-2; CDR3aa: CASSPTWQENTGELFF; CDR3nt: TGTGCCAGCAGTCCCACCTGGCAGGAGAACACCGGGGAGCTGTTTTTT
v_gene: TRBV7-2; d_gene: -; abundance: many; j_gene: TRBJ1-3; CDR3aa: CASSESLLTSGNTIYF; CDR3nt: TGTGCCAGCAGCGAGAGCCTATTAACATCTGGAAACACCATATATTTT
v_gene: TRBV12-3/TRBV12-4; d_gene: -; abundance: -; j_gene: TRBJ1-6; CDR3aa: CASRGALAEDSPLHF; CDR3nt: TGTGCCAGCCGCGGGGCGTTGGCGGAGGACTCACCCCTCCACTTT
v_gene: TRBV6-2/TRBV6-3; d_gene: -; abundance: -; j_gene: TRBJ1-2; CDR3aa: CASRSGGEVYGYTF; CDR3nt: TGTGCCAGCAGATCAGGCGGCGAGGTCTATGGCTACACCTTC
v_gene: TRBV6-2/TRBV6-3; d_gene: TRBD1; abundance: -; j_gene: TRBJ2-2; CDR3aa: CASSIRDRNTGELFF; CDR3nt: TGTGCCAGCAGTATCCGGGACAGGAACACCGGGGAGCTGTTTTTT
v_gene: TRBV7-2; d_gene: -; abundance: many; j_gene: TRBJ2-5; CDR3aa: CASSRNSGTTRGETQYF; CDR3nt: TGTGCCAGCAGCAGAAACTCCGGGACGACAAGGGGAGAGACCCAGTACTTC
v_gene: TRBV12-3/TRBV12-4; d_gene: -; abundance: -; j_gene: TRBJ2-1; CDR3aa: CASSLALGLQGSFF; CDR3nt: TGTGCCAGCAGTTTAGCGCTAGGACTACAGGGTTCGTTCTTC
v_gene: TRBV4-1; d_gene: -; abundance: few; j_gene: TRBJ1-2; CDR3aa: CASSQEGVYGYTF; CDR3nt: TGCGCCAGCAGCCAAGAGGGGGTCTATGGCTACACCTTC
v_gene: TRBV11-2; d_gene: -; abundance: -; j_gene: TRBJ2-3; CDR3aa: CASSLIVTGAPSADTQYF; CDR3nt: TGTGCCAGCAGCTTAATTGTTACCGGGGCTCCAAGCGCAGATACGCAGTATTTT
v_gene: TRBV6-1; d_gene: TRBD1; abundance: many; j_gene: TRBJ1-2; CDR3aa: CASTTGAGAGGYTF; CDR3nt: TGTGCCAGCACCACAGGGGCCGGGGCGGGCGGCTACACCTTC
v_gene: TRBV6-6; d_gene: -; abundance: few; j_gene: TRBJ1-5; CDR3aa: CATSVGGNQPQHF; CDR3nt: TGTGCCACCTCCGTCGGGGGAAATCAGCCCCAGCATTTT
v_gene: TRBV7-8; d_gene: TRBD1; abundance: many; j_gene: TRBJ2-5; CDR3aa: CASSFLPGQGATETQYF; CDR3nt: TGTGCCAGCAGCTTCCTGCCGGGACAGGGGGCGACGGAGACCCAGTACTTC
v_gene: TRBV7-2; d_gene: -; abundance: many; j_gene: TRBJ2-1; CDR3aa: CASSLNEQLYNEQFF; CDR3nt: TGTGCCAGCAGCTTAAATGAACAGTTATACAATGAGCAGTTCTTC
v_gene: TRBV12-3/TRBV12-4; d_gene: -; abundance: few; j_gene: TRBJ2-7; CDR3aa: CASSFFFGVEQYF; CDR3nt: TGTGCCAGCAGTTTTTTCTTCGGGGTGGAGCAGTACTTC
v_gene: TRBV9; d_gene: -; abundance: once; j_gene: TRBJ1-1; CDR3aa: CASSVGPGLGTPGTEAFF; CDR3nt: TGTGCCAGCAGCGTAGGTCCGGGTTTGGGCACTCCGGGCACTGAAGCTTTCTTT
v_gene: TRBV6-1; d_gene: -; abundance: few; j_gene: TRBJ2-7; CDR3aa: CASMFGGASYEQYF; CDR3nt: TGTGCCAGCATGTTTGGGGGCGCGTCCTACGAGCAGTACTTC
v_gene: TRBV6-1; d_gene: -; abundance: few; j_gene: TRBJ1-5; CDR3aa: CASSLRPGTQPQHF; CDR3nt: TGTGCCAGCAGCCTGCGACCGGGGACACAGCCCCAGCATTTT
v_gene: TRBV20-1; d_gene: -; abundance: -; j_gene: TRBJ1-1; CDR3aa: CSAPQGVNTEAFF; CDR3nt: TGCAGTGCGCCTCAAGGGGTGAACACTGAAGCTTTCTTT
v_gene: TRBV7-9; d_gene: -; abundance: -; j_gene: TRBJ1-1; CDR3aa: CASSPSDRMNTEAFF; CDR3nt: TGTGCCAGCAGCCCCTCTGACAGAATGAACACTGAAGCTTTCTTT
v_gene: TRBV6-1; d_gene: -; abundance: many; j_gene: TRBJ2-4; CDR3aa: CASSEAHNPKNIQYF; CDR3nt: TGTGCCAGCAGTGAAGCCCACAACCCCAAAAACATTCAGTACTTC
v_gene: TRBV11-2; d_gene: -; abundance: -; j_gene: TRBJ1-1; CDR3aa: CASSLDLRSTEAFF; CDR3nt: TGTGCCAGCAGCTTAGATTTGAGGAGCACTGAAGCTTTCTTT
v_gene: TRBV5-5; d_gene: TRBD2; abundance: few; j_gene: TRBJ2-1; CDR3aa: CASSRTSGGAGEQFF; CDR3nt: TGTGCCAGCAGCCGTACTAGCGGGGGGGCAGGTGAGCAGTTCTTC
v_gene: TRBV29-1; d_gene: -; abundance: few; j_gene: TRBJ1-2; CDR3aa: CSVESLRAGSYGYTF; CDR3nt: TGCAGCGTTGAATCTCTAAGGGCAGGTAGCTATGGCTACACCTTC
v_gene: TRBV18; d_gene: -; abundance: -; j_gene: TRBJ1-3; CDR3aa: CASSPTPDFGKLSGNTIYF; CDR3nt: TGTGCCAGCTCCCCTACACCGGATTTTGGCAAACTATCTGGAAACACCATATATTTT
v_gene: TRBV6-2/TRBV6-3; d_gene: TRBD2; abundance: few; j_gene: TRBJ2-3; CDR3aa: CASWRGLSNTDTQYF; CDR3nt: TGTGCCAGTTGGAGGGGACTATCTAACACAGATACGCAGTATTTT
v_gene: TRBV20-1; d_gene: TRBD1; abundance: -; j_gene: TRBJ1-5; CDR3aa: CSASGTGNQPQHF; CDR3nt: TGCAGTGCTAGCGGGACAGGGAATCAGCCCCAGCATTTT
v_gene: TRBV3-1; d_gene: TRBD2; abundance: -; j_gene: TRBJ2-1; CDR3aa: CASSRLAGGLEKFF; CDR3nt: TGTGCCAGCAGCCGACTAGCGGGGGGGCTTGAGAAGTTCTTC
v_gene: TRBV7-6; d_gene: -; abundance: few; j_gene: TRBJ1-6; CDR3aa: CASSPSGYNSPLHF; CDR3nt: TGTGCCAGCAGCCCTAGTGGCTATAATTCACCCCTCCACTTT
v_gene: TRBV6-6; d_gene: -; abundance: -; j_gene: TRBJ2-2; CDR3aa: CASRARAERTGELFF; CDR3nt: TGTGCCAGCAGGGCTAGGGCCGAGAGGACCGGGGAGCTGTTTTTT
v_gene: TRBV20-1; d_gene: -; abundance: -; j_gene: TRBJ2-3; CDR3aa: CSAKGLADTQYF; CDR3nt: TGCAGTGCTAAGGGGTTGGCAGATACGCAGTATTTT
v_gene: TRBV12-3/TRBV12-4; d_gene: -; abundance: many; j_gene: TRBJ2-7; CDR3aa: CASSLRGYSYEQYF; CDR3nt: TGTGCCAGCAGTTTACGGGGGTACTCCTACGAGCAGTACTTC
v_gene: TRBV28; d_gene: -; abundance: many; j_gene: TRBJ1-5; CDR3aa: CASTPSVRGWIDQPQHF; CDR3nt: TGTGCCAGCACTCCTTCCGTGCGAGGGTGGATTGATCAGCCCCAGCATTTT
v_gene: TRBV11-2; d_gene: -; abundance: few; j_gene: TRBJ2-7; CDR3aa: CASSPRGEQYF; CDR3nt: TGTGCCAGCAGCCCCCGGGGCGAGCAGTACTTC
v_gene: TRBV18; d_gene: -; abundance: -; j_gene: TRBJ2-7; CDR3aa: CASSRPDLSSYEQYF; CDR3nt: TGTGCCAGCTCACGGCCAGATCTTAGCTCCTACGAGCAGTACTTC
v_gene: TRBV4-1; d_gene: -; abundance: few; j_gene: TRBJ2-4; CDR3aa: CASSQARDQAKNIQYF; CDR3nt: TGCGCCAGCAGCCAAGCCCGAGACCAGGCCAAAAACATTCAGTACTTC
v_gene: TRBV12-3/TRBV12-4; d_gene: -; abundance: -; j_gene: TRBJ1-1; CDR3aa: CASSLRPGHRTEAFF; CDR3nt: TGTGCCAGCAGTCTCCGACCGGGACACCGGACTGAAGCTTTCTTT
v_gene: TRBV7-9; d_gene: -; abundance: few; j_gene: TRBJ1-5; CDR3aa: CASSEGGSDQPQHF; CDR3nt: TGTGCCAGCAGCGAAGGGGGGTCAGATCAGCCCCAGCATTTT
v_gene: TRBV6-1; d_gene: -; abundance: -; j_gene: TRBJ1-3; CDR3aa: CASSPGSAKSGNTIYF; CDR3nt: TGTGCCAGCAGTCCGGGTAGTGCGAAATCTGGAAACACCATATATTTT
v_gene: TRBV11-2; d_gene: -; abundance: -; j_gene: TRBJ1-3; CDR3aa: CASSPRARSGNTIYF; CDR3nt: TGTGCCAGCAGCCCGCGGGCCCGCTCTGGAAACACCATATATTTT
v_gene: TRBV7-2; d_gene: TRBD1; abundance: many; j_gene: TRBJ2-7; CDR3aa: CASSHRGLSSYEQYF; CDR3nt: TGTGCCAGCAGCCACAGGGGCCTAAGCTCCTACGAGCAGTACTTC